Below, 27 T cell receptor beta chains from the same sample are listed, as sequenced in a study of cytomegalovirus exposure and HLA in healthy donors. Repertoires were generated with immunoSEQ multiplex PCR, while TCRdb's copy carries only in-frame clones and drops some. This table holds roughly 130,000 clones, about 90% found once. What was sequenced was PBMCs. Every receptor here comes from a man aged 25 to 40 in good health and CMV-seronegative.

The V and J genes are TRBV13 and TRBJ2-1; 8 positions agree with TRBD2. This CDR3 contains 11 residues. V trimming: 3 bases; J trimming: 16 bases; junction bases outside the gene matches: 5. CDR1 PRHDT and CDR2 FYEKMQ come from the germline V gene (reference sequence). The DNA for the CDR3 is TGTGCCAGCAGCTTCGGCGGGAGGAAATTCTTC. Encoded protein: CASSFGGRKFF.

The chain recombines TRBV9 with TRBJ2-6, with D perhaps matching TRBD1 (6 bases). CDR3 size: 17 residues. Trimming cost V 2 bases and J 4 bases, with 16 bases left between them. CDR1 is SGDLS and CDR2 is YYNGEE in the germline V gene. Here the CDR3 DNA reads TGTGCCAGCAGCGTCCAGCCCCAGGGGTCCGGGGCCAACGTCCTGACTTTC. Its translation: CASSVQPQGSGANVLTF.

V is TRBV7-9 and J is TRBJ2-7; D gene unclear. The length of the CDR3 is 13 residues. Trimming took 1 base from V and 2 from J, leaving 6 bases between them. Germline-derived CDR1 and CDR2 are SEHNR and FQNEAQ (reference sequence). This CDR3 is CASSLVSPYEQYF. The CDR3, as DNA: TGTGCCAGCAGCTTAGTCAGTCCCTACGAGCAGTACTTC.

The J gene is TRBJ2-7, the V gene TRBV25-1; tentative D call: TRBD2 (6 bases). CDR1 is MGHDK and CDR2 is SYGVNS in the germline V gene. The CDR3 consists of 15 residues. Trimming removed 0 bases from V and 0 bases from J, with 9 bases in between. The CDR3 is CASSEYVTSSYEQYF. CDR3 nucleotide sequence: TGTGCCAGCAGTGAATATGTGACTAGCTCCTACGAGCAGTACTTC.

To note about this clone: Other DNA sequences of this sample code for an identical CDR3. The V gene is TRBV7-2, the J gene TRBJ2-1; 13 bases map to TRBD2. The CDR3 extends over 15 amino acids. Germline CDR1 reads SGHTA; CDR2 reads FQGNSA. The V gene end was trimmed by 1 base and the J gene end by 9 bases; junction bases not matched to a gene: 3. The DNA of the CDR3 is TGTGCCAGCAGCTTAGGACTAGCGGGAGGCGGTGAGCAGTTCTTC. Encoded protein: CASSLGLAGGGEQFF.

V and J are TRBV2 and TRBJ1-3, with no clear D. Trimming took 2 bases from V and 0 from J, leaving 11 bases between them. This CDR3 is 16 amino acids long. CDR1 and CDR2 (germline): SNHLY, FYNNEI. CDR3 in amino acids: CASSELSGNSGNTIYF. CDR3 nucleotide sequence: TGTGCCAGCAGTGAATTGTCGGGTAACTCTGGAAACACCATATATTTT.

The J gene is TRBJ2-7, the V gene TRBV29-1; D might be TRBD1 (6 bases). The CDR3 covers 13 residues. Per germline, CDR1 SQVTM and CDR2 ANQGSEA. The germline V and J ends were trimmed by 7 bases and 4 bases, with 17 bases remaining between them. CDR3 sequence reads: CSASRGRIYEQYF. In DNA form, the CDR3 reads TGCAGCGCCAGCAGGGGTCGGATATACGAGCAGTACTTC.

CDR3 coding DNA: TGCGCCAGCAGCTTGCGGGGACAGACCAACACCGGGGAGCTGTTTTTT. Its translation: CASSLRGQTNTGELFF. The V call is TRBV5-1, the J call TRBJ2-2, with 7 bases fitting TRBD1. Germline CDR1 and CDR2: SGHRS and YFSETQ. The ends lost 1 base at V and 2 bases at J; junction bases unmatched: 5. CDR3 length equals 16 residues.

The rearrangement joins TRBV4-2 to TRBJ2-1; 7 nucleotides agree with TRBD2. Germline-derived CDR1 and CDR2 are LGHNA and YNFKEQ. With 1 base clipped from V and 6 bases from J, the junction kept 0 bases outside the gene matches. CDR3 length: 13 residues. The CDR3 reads CASSQGGGNEQFF. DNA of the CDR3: TGTGCCAGCAGCCAAGGCGGGGGCAATGAGCAGTTCTTC.

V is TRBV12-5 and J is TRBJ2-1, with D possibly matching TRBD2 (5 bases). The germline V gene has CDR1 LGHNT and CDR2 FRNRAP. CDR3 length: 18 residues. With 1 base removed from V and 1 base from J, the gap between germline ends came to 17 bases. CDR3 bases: TGTGCTAGTGGTTTGGCCGGGGTCCGTTCTGAATCCTACAATGAGCAGTTCTTC. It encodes CASGLAGVRSESYNEQFF.

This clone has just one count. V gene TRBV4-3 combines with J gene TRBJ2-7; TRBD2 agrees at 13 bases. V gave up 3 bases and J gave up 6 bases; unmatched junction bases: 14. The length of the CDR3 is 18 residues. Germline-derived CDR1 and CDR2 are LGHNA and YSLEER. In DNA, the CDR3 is TGCGCCAGCAGCCAGGAACTAGCGGGAGGGCCTTTGGTGCTCGAGCAGTACTTC. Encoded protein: CASSQELAGGPLVLEQYF.

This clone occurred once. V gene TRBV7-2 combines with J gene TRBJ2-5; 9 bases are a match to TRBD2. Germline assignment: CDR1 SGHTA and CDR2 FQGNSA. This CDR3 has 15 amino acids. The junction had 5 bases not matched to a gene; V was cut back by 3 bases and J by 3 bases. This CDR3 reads CASSFGLAGKETQYF. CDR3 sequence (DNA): TGTGCCAGCAGCTTTGGGCTAGCGGGAAAAGAGACCCAGTACTTC.

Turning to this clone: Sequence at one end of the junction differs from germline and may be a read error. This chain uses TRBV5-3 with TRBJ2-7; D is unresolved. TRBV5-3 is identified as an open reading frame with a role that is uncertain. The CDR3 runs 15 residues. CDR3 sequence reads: CARSLVLQFSNEQYF. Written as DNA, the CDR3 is TGTGCCAGAAGCTTGGTTTTACAGTTCTCCAACGAGCAGTACTTC.

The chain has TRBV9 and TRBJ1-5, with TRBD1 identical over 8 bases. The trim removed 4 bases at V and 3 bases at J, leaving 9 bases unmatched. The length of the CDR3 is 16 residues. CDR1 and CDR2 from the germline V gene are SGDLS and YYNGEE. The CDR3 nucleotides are TGTGCCAGCAGCCCCCGACAGGGGCCAGACAATCAGCCCCAGCATTTT. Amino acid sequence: CASSPRQGPDNQPQHF.

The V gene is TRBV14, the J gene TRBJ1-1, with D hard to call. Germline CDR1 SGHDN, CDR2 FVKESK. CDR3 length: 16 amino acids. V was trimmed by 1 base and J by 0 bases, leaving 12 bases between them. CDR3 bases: TGTGCCAGCAGCCAAGTGGCGGGGAGCATGAACACTGAAGCTTTCTTT. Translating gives CASSQVAGSMNTEAFF.

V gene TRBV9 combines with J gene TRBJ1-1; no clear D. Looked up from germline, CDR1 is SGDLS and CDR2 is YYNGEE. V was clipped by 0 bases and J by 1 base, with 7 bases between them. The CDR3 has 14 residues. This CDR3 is CASSVGPGNTEAFF. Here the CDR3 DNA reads TGTGCCAGCAGCGTAGGGCCAGGGAACACTGAAGCTTTCTTT.

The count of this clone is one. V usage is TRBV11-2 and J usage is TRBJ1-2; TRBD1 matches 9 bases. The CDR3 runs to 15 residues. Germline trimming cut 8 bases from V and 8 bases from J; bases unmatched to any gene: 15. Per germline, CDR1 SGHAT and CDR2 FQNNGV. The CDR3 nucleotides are TGTGCCAGCCGTCAGTCCGGGACAGGGAATCGCGGCTACACCTTC. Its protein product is CASRQSGTGNRGYTF.

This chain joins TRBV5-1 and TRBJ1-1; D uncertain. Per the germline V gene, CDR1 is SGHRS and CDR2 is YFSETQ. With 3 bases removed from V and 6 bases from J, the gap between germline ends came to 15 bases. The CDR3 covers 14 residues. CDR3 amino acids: CASSSGGVGPEAFF. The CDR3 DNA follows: TGCGCCAGCAGCTCCGGAGGCGTGGGTCCTGAAGCTTTCTTT. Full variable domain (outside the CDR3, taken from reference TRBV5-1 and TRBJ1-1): KAGVTQTPRYLIKTRGQQVTLSCSPISGHRSVSWYQQTPGQGLQFLFEYFSETQRNKGNFPGRFSGRQFSNSRSEMNVSTLELGDSALYLCASSSGGVGPEAFFGQGTRLTVV.

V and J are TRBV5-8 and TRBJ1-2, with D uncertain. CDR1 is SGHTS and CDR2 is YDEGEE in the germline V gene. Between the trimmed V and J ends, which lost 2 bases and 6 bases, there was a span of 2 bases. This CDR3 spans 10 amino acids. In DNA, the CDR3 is TGTGCCAGCAGCTTTAATGGCTACACCTTC. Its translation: CASSFNGYTF.

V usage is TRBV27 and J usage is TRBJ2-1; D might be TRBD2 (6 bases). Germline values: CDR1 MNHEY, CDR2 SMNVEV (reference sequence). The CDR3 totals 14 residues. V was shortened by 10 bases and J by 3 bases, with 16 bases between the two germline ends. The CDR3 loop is CATSGGGGYNEQFF. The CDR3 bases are TGTGCCACCTCCGGGGGTGGTGGCTACAATGAGCAGTTCTTC.

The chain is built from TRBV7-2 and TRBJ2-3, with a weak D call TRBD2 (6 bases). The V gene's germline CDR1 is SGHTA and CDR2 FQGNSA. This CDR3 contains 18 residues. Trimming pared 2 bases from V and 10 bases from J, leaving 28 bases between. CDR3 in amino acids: CASSLFQDSGSHRYAQYF. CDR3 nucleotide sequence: TGTGCCAGCAGCTTATTTCAAGATAGCGGATCCCACAGATATGCGCAGTATTTT.

In nucleotides, the CDR3 is TGCGCCGCTAACACCCGGGGTCCCTACGAGCAGTACTTC. Its translation is CAANTRGPYEQYF. The chain joins TRBV5-1 to TRBJ2-7; TRBD2 is a possible D gene (5 bases). The CDR3 spans 13 residues. Germline V gives CDR1 SGHRS, CDR2 YFSETQ. Trimming took off 10 bases at V and 2 bases at J, with 16 bases between the two ends.

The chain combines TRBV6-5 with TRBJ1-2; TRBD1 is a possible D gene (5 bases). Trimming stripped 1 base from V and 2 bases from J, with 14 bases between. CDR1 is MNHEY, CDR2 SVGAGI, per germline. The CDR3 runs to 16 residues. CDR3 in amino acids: CASSYFGEGSNYGYTF. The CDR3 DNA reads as TGTGCCAGCAGTTACTTCGGGGAGGGGTCGAACTATGGCTACACCTTC.

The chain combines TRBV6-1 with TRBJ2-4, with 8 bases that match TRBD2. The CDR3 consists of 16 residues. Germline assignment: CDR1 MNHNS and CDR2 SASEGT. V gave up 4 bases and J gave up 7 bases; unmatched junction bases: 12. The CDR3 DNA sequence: TGTGCCAGCAGTGCCCTTCTGAATAGCGGGATGAACATTCAGTACTTC. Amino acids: CASSALLNSGMNIQYF.

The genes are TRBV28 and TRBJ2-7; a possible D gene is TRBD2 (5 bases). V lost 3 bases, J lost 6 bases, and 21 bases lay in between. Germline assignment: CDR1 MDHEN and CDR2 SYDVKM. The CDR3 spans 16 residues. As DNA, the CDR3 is TGTGCCAGCAGTTTCAGCCAGTACGGGATGAGAAGCGAGCAGTACTTC. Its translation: CASSFSQYGMRSEQYF.

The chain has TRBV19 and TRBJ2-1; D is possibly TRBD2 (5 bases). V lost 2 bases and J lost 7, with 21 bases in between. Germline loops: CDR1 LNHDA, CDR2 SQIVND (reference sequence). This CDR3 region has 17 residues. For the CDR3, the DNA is TGTGCCAGTAGTATAACGCTCTGGCGGGCGCTTTTGAATGAGCAGTTCTTC. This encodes CASSITLWRALLNEQFF. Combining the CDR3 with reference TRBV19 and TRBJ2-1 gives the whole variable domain DGGITQSPKYLFRKEGQNVTLSCEQNLNHDAMYWYRQDPGQGLRLIYYSQIVNDFQKGDIAEGYSVSREKKESFPLTVTSAQKNPTAFYLCASSITLWRALLNEQFFGPGTRLTVL.

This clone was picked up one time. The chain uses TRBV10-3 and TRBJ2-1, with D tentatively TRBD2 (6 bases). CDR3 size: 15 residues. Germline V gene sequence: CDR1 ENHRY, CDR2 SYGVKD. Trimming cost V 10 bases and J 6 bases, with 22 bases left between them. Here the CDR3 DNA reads TGTGCCACTAGCGTAACTGGGACTTCAGCCAATGAGCAGTTCTTC. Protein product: CATSVTGTSANEQFF.